This paragraph reports one T cell receptor beta chain. This record belongs to a study of blood T cell repertoires in COVID-19. Study context: Samples of COVID-19 (acute and convalescent) were obtained from the United States, Italy and Spain. T cells, B-cell-depleted T cells, or PBMCs supplied cDNA or gDNA.

There are 15 residues in the CDR3. Trimming took 3 bases from V and 0 from J; bases not matched to a gene: 4. Authors' analysis steps: Amplification of reference gene primers provided the estimated nucleated cell counts. TCRdb keeps only in-frame clones here, not all; method: immunoSEQ multiplex PCR. V, J and clone size are those of that table, while D and trimming were read from the DNA. The table shows roughly 100,000 clones, with 84% occurring only once. The chain carries TRBV23-1 and TRBJ2-7; TRBD1 matches 8 bases. TRBV23-1 is an open reading frame, and its role is uncertain. The TCR originated in a human donor in a cohort sampled during active COVID-19. The sequenced sample consisted of peripheral blood. The CDR3 DNA follows: TGCGCCAGCAGTCACAGGGGGCCGAGCTCCTACGAGCAGTACTTC. The encoded protein is CASSHRGPSSYEQYF.